This T cell receptor beta chain stems from a study of T cell responses to AZD1222 COVID-19 vaccine. The germline V gene encodes CDR1 MNHEY and CDR2 SMNVEV (reference sequence). The CDR3 totals 14 residues. Trimming removed 3 bases from V and 1 base from J, with 9 bases in between. This table comes from immunoSEQ multiplex PCR, and its TCRdb copy is limited to in-frame clones, with some not included. The sample consists of about 140,000 clones, roughly 84% of them appearing once. Overall study findings and caveats: White British people made up most donors, females outnumbered males, and clonal diversity was possibly underestimated. Vaccine-associated CD4 TCRs spanned spike, dominant at 160-218 and 743-854. Baseline antibody screening turned up just 6 or 7 seropositive AZD1222 recipients.

Of note for this clone: Its target is unknown.

The sequence was collected from an adult in good health. Material: peripheral blood, obtained on day 0 of AZD1222 vaccination. J is TRBJ1-1 and V is TRBV27; D uncertain. The CDR3 reads CASSFSAGNTEAFF. The DNA for the CDR3 is TGTGCCAGCAGTTTCTCCGCAGGGAACACTGAAGCTTTCTTT.